The sequence of this T cell receptor beta chain was determined in a study of beta chain features in type 1 diabetes. Study-wide results and limits: Moderately but significantly shorter TCRB CDR3s were found in Type 1 diabetes patients in all four CD4+ subsets.

In the case of this clone: Antigen unknown.

The entirety of the isolated RNA underwent reverse transcription, so expressed TCRB transcripts were sequenced. The data were produced by immunoSEQ multiplex PCR, yet TCRdb's version contains in-frame clones alone and is incomplete. The table includes about 160,000 clones, about 9.4% detected once. The CDR3 runs 19 residues. The germline V gene encodes CDR1 SGHRS and CDR2 YFSETQ. After removal of 4 bases from V and 5 bases from J, the junction contained 23 bases not matched to a gene. The genes are TRBV5-1 and TRBJ2-5; 7 bases match TRBD2. The sequence derives from a man between 25 and 39 years old with type 1 diabetes. The source material was central memory CD4+ T cells from blood. The CDR3 coding sequence is TGCGCCAGCAGCACGGGGACTACTCAGGTTGTATCGGTCTCGGAGACCCAGTACTTC. Its translation is CASSTGTTQVVSVSETQYF.